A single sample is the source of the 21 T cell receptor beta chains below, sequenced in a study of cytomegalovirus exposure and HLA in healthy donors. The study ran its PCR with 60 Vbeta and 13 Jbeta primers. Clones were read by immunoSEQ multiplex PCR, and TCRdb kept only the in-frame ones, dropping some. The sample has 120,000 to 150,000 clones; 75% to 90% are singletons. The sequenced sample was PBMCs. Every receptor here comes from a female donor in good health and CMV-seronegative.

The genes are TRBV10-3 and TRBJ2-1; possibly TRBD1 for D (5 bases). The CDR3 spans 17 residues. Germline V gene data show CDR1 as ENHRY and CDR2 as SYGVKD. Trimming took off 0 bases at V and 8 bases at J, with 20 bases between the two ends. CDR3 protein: CAISESGSWQGNDEQFF. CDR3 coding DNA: TGTGCCATCAGTGAGTCAGGTAGTTGGCAGGGTAATGATGAGCAGTTCTTC.

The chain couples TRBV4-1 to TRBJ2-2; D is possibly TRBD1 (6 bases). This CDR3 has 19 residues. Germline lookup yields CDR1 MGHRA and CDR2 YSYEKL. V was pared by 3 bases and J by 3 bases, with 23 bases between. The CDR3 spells CASSHAYPTGNGYTGELFF. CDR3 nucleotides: TGCGCCAGCAGCCACGCTTACCCTACAGGGAATGGGTACACCGGGGAGCTGTTTTTT.

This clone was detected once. The CDR3 loop reads CASSPWDWDTDTQYF. The CDR3 DNA reads as TGTGCCAGCAGCCCGTGGGACTGGGACACAGATACGCAGTATTTT. The chain is built from TRBV9 and TRBJ2-3; D is perhaps TRBD2 (6 bases). V was cut by 4 bases and J by 2 bases, with 14 bases left in between. Per the germline V gene, CDR1 is SGDLS and CDR2 is YYNGEE. The CDR3 has 15 amino acids.

CDR3 sequence: CAWSLTGIYGYTF. For the CDR3, the DNA is TGTGCCTGGAGTCTAACGGGAATCTATGGCTACACCTTC. The rearrangement links TRBV30 to TRBJ1-2, with D unclear. The V end lost 2 bases, the J end lost 4 bases, and 11 bases lay between the germline ends. The CDR3 runs 13 residues. Germline CDR1 GTSNPN, CDR2 SVGIG (reference sequence).

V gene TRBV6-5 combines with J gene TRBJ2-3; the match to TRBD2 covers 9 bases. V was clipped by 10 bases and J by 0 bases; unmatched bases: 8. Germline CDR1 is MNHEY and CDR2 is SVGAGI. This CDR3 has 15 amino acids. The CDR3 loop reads CATHLREGSTDTQYF. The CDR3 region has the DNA TGTGCCACCCACCTGCGGGAGGGAAGCACAGATACGCAGTATTTT.

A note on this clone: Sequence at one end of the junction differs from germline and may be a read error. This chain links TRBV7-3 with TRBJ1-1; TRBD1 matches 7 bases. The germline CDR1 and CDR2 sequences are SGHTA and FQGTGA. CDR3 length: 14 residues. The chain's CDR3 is CASSQVGTDTEAFF. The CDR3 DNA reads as TGTGCTAGCAGCCAAGTAGGGACAGACACTGAAGCTTTCTTT.

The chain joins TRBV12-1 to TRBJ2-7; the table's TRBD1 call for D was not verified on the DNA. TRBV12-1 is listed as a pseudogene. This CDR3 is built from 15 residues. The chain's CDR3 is CASSSDRGRWYEQYF. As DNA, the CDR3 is TGTGCCAGCAGTTCCGACAGGGGCCGTTGGTACGAGCAGTACTTC.

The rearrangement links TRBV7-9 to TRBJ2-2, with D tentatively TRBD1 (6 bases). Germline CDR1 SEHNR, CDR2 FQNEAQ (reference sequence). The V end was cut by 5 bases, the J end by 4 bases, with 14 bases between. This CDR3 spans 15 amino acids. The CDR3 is CASSIPEGVTGELFF. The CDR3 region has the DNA TGTGCCAGCAGCATTCCCGAGGGGGTCACCGGGGAGCTGTTTTTT.

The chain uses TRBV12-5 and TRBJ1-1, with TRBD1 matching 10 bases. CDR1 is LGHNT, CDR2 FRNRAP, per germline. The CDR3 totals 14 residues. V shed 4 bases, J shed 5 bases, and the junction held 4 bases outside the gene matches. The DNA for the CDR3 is TGTGCTAGTGGTTCCGGACAGGGGGTTACTGAAGCTTTCTTT. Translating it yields CASGSGQGVTEAFF. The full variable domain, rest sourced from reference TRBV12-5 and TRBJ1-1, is DARVTQTPRHKVTEMGQEVTMRCQPILGHNTVFWYRQTMMQGLELLAYFRNRAPLDDSGMPKDRFSAEMPDATLATLKIQPSEPRDSAVYFCASGSGQGVTEAFFGQGTRLTVV.

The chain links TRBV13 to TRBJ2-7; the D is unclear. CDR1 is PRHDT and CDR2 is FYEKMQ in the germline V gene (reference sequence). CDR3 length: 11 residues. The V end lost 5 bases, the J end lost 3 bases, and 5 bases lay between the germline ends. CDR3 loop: CASSVGYEQYF. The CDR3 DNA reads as TGTGCCAGCAGCGTCGGCTACGAGCAGTACTTC.

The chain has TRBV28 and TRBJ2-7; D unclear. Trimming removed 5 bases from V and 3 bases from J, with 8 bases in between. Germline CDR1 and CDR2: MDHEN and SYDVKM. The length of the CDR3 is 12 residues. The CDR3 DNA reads TGTGCCAGCAGTCCGAGTCTCTACGAGCAGTACTTC. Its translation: CASSPSLYEQYF. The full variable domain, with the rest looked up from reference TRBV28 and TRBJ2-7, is DVKVTQSSRYLVKRTGEKVFLECVQDMDHENMFWYRQDPGLGLRLIYFSYDVKMKEKGDIPEGYSVSREKKERFSLILESASTNQTSMYLCASSPSLYEQYFGPGTRLTVT.

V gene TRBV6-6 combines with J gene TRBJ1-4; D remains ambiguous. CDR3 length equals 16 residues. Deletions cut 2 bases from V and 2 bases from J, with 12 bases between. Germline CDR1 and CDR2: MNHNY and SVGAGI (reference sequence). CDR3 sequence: CASSYRPGGTNEKLFF. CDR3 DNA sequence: TGTGCCAGCAGTTACAGACCCGGCGGCACTAATGAAAAACTGTTTTTT.

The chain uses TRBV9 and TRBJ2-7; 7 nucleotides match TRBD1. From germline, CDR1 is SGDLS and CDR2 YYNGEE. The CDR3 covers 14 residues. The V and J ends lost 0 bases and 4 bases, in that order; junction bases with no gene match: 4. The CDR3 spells CASSVDNRGYEQYF. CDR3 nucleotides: TGTGCCAGCAGCGTAGATAACAGGGGATACGAGCAGTACTTC.

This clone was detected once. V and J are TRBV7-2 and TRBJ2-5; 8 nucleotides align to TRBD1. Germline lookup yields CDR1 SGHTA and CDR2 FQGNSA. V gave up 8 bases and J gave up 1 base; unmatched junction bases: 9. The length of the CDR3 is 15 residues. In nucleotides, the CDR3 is TGTGCCAGCTACCGGACAGGGTTTGTCCAAGAGACCCAGTACTTC. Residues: CASYRTGFVQETQYF.

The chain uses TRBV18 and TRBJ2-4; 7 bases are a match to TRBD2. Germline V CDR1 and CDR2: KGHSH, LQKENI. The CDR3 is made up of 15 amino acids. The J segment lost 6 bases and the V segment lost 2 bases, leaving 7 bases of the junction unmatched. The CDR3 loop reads CASSPAGDAGNIQYF. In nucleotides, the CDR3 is TGTGCCAGCTCACCAGCGGGGGACGCAGGAAACATTCAGTACTTC.

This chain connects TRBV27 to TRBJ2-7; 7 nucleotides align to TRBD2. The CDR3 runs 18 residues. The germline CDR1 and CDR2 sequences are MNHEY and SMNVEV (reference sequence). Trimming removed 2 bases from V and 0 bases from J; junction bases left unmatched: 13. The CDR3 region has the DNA TGTGCCAGCAGTTTAGGGGTCTCCTCTAGCGGATTCTCCTACGAGCAGTACTTC. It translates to CASSLGVSSSGFSYEQYF.

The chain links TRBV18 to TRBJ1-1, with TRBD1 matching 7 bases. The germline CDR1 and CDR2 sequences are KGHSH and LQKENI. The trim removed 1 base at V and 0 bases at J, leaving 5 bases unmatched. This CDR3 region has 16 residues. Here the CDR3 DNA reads TGTGCCAGCTCACCACGTGACAGGGTTCTGAACACTGAAGCTTTCTTT. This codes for CASSPRDRVLNTEAFF.

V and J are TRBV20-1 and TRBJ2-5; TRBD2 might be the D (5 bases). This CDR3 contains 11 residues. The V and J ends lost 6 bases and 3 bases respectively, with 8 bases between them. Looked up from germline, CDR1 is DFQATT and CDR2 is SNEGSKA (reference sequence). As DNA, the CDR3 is TGCAGTGCACACGGGGAAGAGACCCAGTACTTC. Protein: CSAHGEETQYF.

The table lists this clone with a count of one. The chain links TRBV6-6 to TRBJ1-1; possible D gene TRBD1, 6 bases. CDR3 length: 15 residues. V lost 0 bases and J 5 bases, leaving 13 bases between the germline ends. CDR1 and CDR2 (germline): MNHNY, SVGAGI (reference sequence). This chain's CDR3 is CASSYSSGGQTEAFF. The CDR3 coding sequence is TGTGCCAGCAGTTACTCGAGCGGGGGGCAGACTGAAGCTTTCTTT.

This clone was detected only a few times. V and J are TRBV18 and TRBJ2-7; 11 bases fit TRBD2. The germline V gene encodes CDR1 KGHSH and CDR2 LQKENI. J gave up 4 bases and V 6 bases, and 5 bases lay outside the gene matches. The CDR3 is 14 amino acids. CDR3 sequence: CASSTGTSGYEQYF. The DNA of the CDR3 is TGTGCCAGCTCCACCGGGACTAGCGGTTACGAGCAGTACTTC.

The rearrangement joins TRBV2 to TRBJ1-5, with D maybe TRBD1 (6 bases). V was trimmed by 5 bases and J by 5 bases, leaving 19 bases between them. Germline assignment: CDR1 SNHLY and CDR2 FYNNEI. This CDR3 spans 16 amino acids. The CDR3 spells CASSPQGSSGDQPQHF. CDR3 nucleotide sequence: TGTGCCAGCAGTCCTCAGGGGAGTAGTGGCGATCAGCCCCAGCATTTT. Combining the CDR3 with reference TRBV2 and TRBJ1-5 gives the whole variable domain EPEVTQTPSHQVTQMGQEVILRCVPISNHLYFYWYRQILGQKVEFLVSFYNNEISEKSEIFDDQFSVERPDGSNFTLKIRSTKLEDSAMYFCASSPQGSSGDQPQHFGDGTRLSIL.